The next 13 T cell receptor beta chains were all read from a single sample in a study of response to subunit inactivated influenza vaccine. TCRdb ran MiXCR on the RT-PCR reads and lists one entry per CDR3 protein. The table lists 300,000 to 350,000 distinct CDR3 sequences, 21% of them singletons, with roughly 10% in the top ten. The specimen was PBMCs from blood, collected less than 22 months after vaccination. These receptors originate from a man between 50 and 69 years old who received an inactivated influenza vaccine.

This clonotype was seen more than once but under ten times. The chain recombines TRBV5-1 with TRBJ1-2; 11 bases are a match to TRBD1. The CDR3 is 14 amino acids. The junction had 5 bases not matched to a gene; V was cut back by 4 bases and J by 6 bases. Germline loops: CDR1 SGHRS, CDR2 YFSETQ. CDR3 sequence (DNA): TGCGCCAGCAGCACCGGACAGGGGGCGGATGGCTACACCTTC. The encoded protein is CASSTGQGADGYTF.

J is TRBJ2-1 and V is TRBV10-3; D is unclear. CDR3 size: 13 residues. Germline V gene data show CDR1 as ENHRY and CDR2 as SYGVKD. The V gene lost 7 bases and the J gene lost 5 bases, with 12 bases spanning the gap. The CDR3 nucleotides are TGTGCCATCACCGGCCAAAGGGACAATGAGCAGTTCTTC. Amino acid sequence: CAITGQRDNEQFF.

This clonotype was picked up a small number of times. V is TRBV10-3 and J is TRBJ2-5; 7 bases fit TRBD2. Germline assignment: CDR1 ENHRY and CDR2 SYGVKD. There are 14 residues in the CDR3. Germline trimming cut 5 bases from V and 2 bases from J; bases unmatched to any gene: 5. DNA of the CDR3: TGTGCCATCAGTACCGGGGGGAAACAAGAGACCCAGTACTTC. It translates to CAISTGGKQETQYF.

This clonotype was recorded a few times. The chain couples TRBV6-2 or TRBV6-3 to TRBJ1-5; the D gene is possibly TRBD1 (5 bases). Germline values: CDR1 MNHEY, CDR2 SVGEGT. The CDR3 is made up of 15 amino acids. Trimming took off 6 bases at V and 4 bases at J, with 16 bases between the two ends. The CDR3: CASRPPGGWNQPQHF. The CDR3 DNA is TGTGCCAGCAGACCCCCCGGGGGTTGGAATCAGCCCCAGCATTTT.

V usage is TRBV29-1 and J usage is TRBJ2-1; 9 bases map to TRBD1. The CDR3 contains 13 residues. Germline CDR1 is SQVTM and CDR2 is ANQGSEA. The J segment lost 6 bases and the V segment lost 5 bases, leaving 5 bases of the junction unmatched. The CDR3 sequence is CSVPGQGINEQFF. CDR3 bases: TGCAGCGTTCCCGGACAGGGGATCAATGAGCAGTTCTTC.

The chain couples TRBV6-1 to TRBJ1-4, with D possibly matching TRBD1 (5 bases). The germline V and J ends were trimmed by 1 base and 3 bases, with 9 bases remaining between them. The CDR3 is made up of 15 amino acids. Germline-derived CDR1 and CDR2 are MNHNS and SASEGT. The CDR3: CASSEVRGSNEKLFF. For the CDR3, the DNA is TGTGCCAGCAGTGAAGTCCGGGGGTCTAATGAAAAACTGTTTTTT.

This clonotype was counted a few times. The chain joins TRBV28 to TRBJ2-2, with no clear D. Trimming removed 10 bases from V and 6 bases from J, with 24 bases in between. The CDR3 extends over 16 amino acids. Germline V gene lookup returns CDR1 MDHEN and CDR2 SYDVKM. As DNA, the CDR3 is TGTGCCACTAACCCGCTTGGGCGAGGTTTGGCCGGGGAGCTGTTTTTT. This translates into CATNPLGRGLAGELFF.

The sample holds a few counts of this clonotype. J is TRBJ1-2 and V is TRBV6-1, with D possibly being TRBD1 (5 bases). The CDR3 length is 14 residues. Trimming left V 2 bases short and J 8 bases short, with 15 bases between. Germline CDR1 is MNHNS and CDR2 is SASEGT. The CDR3 DNA reads TGTGCCAGCAGTGAACGGGACGGACTAGGAGGCTACACCTTC. Amino acid sequence: CASSERDGLGGYTF.

Many counts were recorded for this clonotype. The chain combines TRBV11-2 with TRBJ1-5, with D tentatively TRBD1 (5 bases). There are 15 residues in the CDR3. Per the germline V gene, CDR1 is SGHAT and CDR2 is FQNNGV. Trimming removed 4 bases at V and 3 bases at J, with 13 bases between. CDR3 nucleotides: TGTGCCAGCAGCTCGGACATTAGCTCCAATCAGCCCCAGCATTTT. Amino acids: CASSSDISSNQPQHF.

This chain links TRBV15 with TRBJ2-2; D is unclear. Per germline, CDR1 LNHNV and CDR2 YYDKDF (reference sequence). This CDR3 has 16 residues. Deletions cut 6 bases from V and 10 bases from J, with 24 bases between. This CDR3 is CATSSRLGLSNEELFF. The CDR3, as DNA: TGTGCCACCAGTTCCCGATTGGGGTTATCAAACGAGGAGCTGTTTTTT.

This clonotype was seen only a few times. The chain employs TRBV4-3 and TRBJ1-2, with D possibly TRBD1 on 6 matching bases. Deletions cut 0 bases from V and 6 bases from J, with 11 bases between. The V gene's germline CDR1 is LGHNA and CDR2 YSLEER. The CDR3 is 14 residues long. The CDR3 coding sequence is TGCGCCAGCAGCCAAGACGCGGGGGCTAATGGCTACACCTTC. Translating it yields CASSQDAGANGYTF.

CDR3 residues: CASSLPRHLWDSPLHF. The CDR3 coding sequence is TGTGCCAGCAGCTTACCTCGGCACCTTTGGGATTCACCCCTCCACTTT. This chain links TRBV7-8 with TRBJ1-6; D uncertain. V lost 2 bases, J lost 8 bases, and 16 bases lay in between. From germline, CDR1 is SGHVS and CDR2 FQNEAQ. The CDR3 runs 16 residues. The variable domain in full, completed from reference TRBV7-8 and TRBJ1-6, reads GAGVSQSPRYKVAKRGQDVALRCDPISGHVSLFWYQQALGQGPEFLTYFQNEAQLDKSGLPSDRFFAERPEGSVSTLKIQRTQQEDSAVYLCASSLPRHLWDSPLHFGNGTRLTVT.

The rearrangement links TRBV5-1 to TRBJ1-6; TRBD1 agrees at 10 bases. Germline assignment: CDR1 SGHRS and CDR2 YFSETQ. This CDR3 is built from 16 residues. The V and J ends lost 2 bases and 7 bases, in that order; junction bases with no gene match: 6. Here the CDR3 DNA reads TGCGCCAGCAGCTTACTTCAGACAGGGGGCAATTCACCCCTCCACTTT. Translating gives CASSLLQTGGNSPLHF.